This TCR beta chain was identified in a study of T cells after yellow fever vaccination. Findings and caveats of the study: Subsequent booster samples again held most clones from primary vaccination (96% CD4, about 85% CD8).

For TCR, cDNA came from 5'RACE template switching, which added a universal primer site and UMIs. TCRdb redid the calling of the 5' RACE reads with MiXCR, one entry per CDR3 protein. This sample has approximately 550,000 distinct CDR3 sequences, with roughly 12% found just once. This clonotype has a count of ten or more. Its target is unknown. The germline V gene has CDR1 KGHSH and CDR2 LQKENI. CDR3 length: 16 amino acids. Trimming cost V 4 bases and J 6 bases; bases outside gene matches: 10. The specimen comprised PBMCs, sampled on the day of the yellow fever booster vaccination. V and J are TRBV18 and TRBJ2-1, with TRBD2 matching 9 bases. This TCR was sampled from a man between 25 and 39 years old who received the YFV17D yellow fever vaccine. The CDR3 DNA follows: TGTGCCAGCTCACGTTTAGCGGGAGAGGTTGGCAATGAGCAGTTCTTC. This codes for CASSRLAGEVGNEQFF.